This T cell receptor (beta chain) was recorded in a study of control samples from healthy donors and cancer patients. The table came from immunoSEQ multiplex PCR; TCRdb's copy has only in-frame clones and leaves some out. The sample yields about 140,000 clones, 75% to 95% seen once. This clone was detected a few times. Trimming at V came to 2 bases and at J to 6 bases, leaving 9 bases not matched to a gene. Looked up from germline, CDR1 is MGHRA and CDR2 is YSYEKL. This CDR3 is built from 15 residues. The material sequenced was blood. The sequence came from a man aged 18 to 35 in good health. This rearrangement joins TRBV4-1 to TRBJ2-7, with TRBD2 identical over 8 bases. CDR3 nucleotide sequence: TGCGCCAGCAGCCAAAGTTTAGCGGGGACTACCGAGCAGTACTTC. Protein product: CASSQSLAGTTEQYF.